A selection of T cell receptor beta chains follows, all from one sample in a study of metastatic and nonmetastatic thyroid tumors. TCRdb re-called clones from the PCR reads using MiXCR. The table has about 36,000 clones, under 25% seen once. Input material: blood. The source of these receptors is a female donor with papillary thyroid cancer or a benign thyroid nodule (not recorded which). Some clones in this sample may be carry-over from other donors' samples. Each CDR3 is given with its conserved first and last residue. D genes are given only for firm matches. Not all rows give a size; the values are once, few, many and, for expanded clones, a class.

clone_size	v_call	j_call	d_call	cdr3_nt	cdr3_aa
many	TRBV3-1	TRBJ1-1	TRBD1	TGTGCCAGCAGCCACACCAGGGGGAATGAAGCTTTCTTT	CASSHTRGNEAFF
few	TRBV10-3	TRBJ2-7	TRBD1	TGTGCCATCAAAAAAGACAGGGGGCTGTACGAGCAGTACTTC	CAIKKDRGLYEQYF
few	TRBV6-1	TRBJ1-4	.	TGTGCCAGCACCCCCGGAGTGGGTGGCATCGGGACTAATGAAAAACTGTTTTTT	CASTPGVGGIGTNEKLFF
few	TRBV7-2	TRBJ2-5	.	TGTGCCAGCAGCGACCACGCGGGACTCCAAGAGACCCAGTACTTC	CASSDHAGLQETQYF
many	TRBV4-1	TRBJ1-2	.	TGCGCCAGCAGCCAAGGGGCCCTTTCGAACTATGGCTACACCTTC	CASSQGALSNYGYTF
many	TRBV25-1	TRBJ1-4	.	TGTGCCAGCGGCCCCACAGGGCATGAAAAACTGTTTTTT	CASGPTGHEKLFF
.	TRBV14	TRBJ2-5	.	TGTGCCAGCAGCCAAGAGCAGGTGAGGCCCAGGACCCAGTACTTC	CASSQEQVRPRTQYF
.	TRBV9	TRBJ2-6	.	TGTGCCAGCAGCGCAAGGACTTTTACTCCGTCTGGGGCCAACGTCCTGACTTTC	CASSARTFTPSGANVLTF
.	TRBV2	TRBJ1-3	.	TGTGCCAGCAGTGAGCCCACAGTGTCCCTTATCTCTGGAAACACCATATATTTT	CASSEPTVSLISGNTIYF
many	TRBV19	TRBJ1-3	.	TGTGCCAGTAGTATCCGGCAGGGGGGAAACACCATATATTTT	CASSIRQGGNTIYF
many	TRBV20-1	TRBJ2-1	TRBD1	TGCAGTGCTAGAGGGGACAGGGGGTACTCCTACAATGAGCAGTTCTTC	CSARGDRGYSYNEQFF
few	TRBV6-5	TRBJ1-2	.	TGTGCCAGCAGTTACGGGAATGCTAACTATGTCTACACCTTC	CASSYGNANYVYTF
few	TRBV28	TRBJ2-7	.	TGTGCCAGCGTACCCAATCCGTCACAGACCTCCTACGAGCAGTACTTC	CASVPNPSQTSYEQYF
many	TRBV5-1	TRBJ2-3	TRBD1	TGCGCCAGCAGCTTGGAGGGGGCACACACAGATACGCAGTATTTT	CASSLEGAHTDTQYF
few	TRBV6-1	TRBJ1-2	.	TGTGCCAACAGTGTAGTGGCTGGCTACACCTTC	CANSVVAGYTF
many	TRBV7-6	TRBJ2-1	.	TGTGCCAGCAGCTCTTGGACAGACAATGAGCAGTTCTTC	CASSSWTDNEQFF
.	TRBV7-3	TRBJ1-6	TRBD1	TGTGAAAGCAGCCGGGACAGCTCCTATAATTCACCCCTCCACTTT	CESSRDSSYNSPLHF
.	TRBV20-1	TRBJ1-5	.	TGCAGTGCTAGATTGGGCCCAAATCAGCCCCAGCATTTT	CSARLGPNQPQHF
many	TRBV7-2	TRBJ1-2	TRBD1	TGTGCCAGCAGCTTAGCCAGGGGGGTCGGCTACACCTTC	CASSLARGVGYTF
many	TRBV4-2	TRBJ1-4	.	TGTGCCAGCAGCCAAGAAGGGGATGAAAAACTGTTTTTT	CASSQEGDEKLFF
few	TRBV6-2/TRBV6-3	TRBJ2-7	TRBD1	TGTGCCAGCATTTACCCTGACCACCGTCCACGACAGGGATCGGAGTGCTACGAGCAGTACTTC	CASIYPDHRPRQGSECYEQYF
many	TRBV11-3	TRBJ2-5	.	TGTGCCAGCAGCTTAATGGGTCAGGGAGGTGGGGAGACCCAGTACTTC	CASSLMGQGGGETQYF
few	TRBV19	TRBJ1-2	.	TGTGCCAGTATCCCATCAGTGGGCGGTTATGGCTACACCTTC	CASIPSVGGYGYTF
many	TRBV7-9	TRBJ2-5	TRBD1	TGTGCCAGCAGCTTAGTGGACAGGGGGAACTTAGAGACCCAGTACTTC	CASSLVDRGNLETQYF
.	TRBV5-4	TRBJ2-7	.	TGTGCCAGCAGCCCGACAGGTTACGAGCAGTACTTC	CASSPTGYEQYF
many	TRBV7-8	TRBJ2-6	.	TGTGCCAGCAGCTTAGGGTCGGGAATCTCTGGGGCCAACGTCCTGACTTTC	CASSLGSGISGANVLTF
.	TRBV19	TRBJ2-1	TRBD2	TGTGCCAGTAGTAGACGAGGACTAGCGGGAAGGAATGAGCAGTTCTTC	CASSRRGLAGRNEQFF
many	TRBV11-2	TRBJ2-2	.	TGTGCCAGCAGCTTAGAAACCTCCTGGATCGGGGAGCTGTTTTTT	CASSLETSWIGELFF
.	TRBV5-1	TRBJ2-3	.	TGCGCCAGCAGCTCCCACATAGTCCTACGCACAGATACGCAGTATTTT	CASSSHIVLRTDTQYF
few	TRBV6-1	TRBJ2-5	.	TGTGCCAGCAGAAGTATCGGGACCCGGCCACGGGAGACCAAGTACTTC	CASRSIGTRPRETKYF
few	TRBV6-1	TRBJ2-2	TRBD2	TGTGCCAGCAGGAACGGACTAGCTGAGAACACCGGGGAGCTGTTTTTT	CASRNGLAENTGELFF
few	TRBV2	TRBJ2-7	.	TGTGCCAGCAGTGAAAGGAGAGGGGGAGGATACGAGCAGTACTTC	CASSERRGGGYEQYF
.	TRBV2	TRBJ1-2	TRBD1	TGTGCCAGCAGTTCGACAGGGAAAAGCTACACCTTC	CASSSTGKSYTF
.	TRBV11-3	TRBJ1-3	.	TGTGCCAGCAGCTTAGGGGGCCCGGAAAACACCATATATTTT	CASSLGGPENTIYF
many	TRBV7-2	TRBJ2-5	.	TGTGCCAGCAGCTCGCAAGAGACCCAGTACTTC	CASSSQETQYF
many	TRBV7-9	TRBJ2-1	.	TGTGCCAGCTCATTGGCGGGCTCCTACAATGAGCAGTTCTTC	CASSLAGSYNEQFF
many	TRBV7-3	TRBJ2-1	TRBD2	TGTGCCAGCAGCTCCGGGACTAGCGTCAACAATGAGCAGTTCTTC	CASSSGTSVNNEQFF
many	TRBV20-1	TRBJ2-7	.	TGCAGTGCTAGAGTAGGGACGGACTACTACGAGCAGTACTTC	CSARVGTDYYEQYF
few	TRBV12-3/TRBV12-4	TRBJ2-3	.	TGTGCCAGCAGTTTACGGGGGTCGACAGATACGCAGTATTTT	CASSLRGSTDTQYF
medium-sized	TRBV6-1	TRBJ2-1	.	TGTGCCAGCAGTACTCTAGGGAGCTCCTACAATGAGCAGTTCTTC	CASSTLGSSYNEQFF
many	TRBV29-1	TRBJ2-3	TRBD1	TGCAGCGTTGAAGAGGGACAGGGGCAGTATTTT	CSVEEGQGQYF
many	TRBV6-2/TRBV6-3	TRBJ1-5	.	TGTGCCAGCAGTTACTCGTACTCTAGAGATCAGCCCCAGCATTTT	CASSYSYSRDQPQHF
many	TRBV25-1	TRBJ2-2	.	TGTGCCAGCAGTTCCGGGGAGCTGTTTTTT	CASSSGELFF
.	TRBV7-6	TRBJ2-3	TRBD1	TGTGCCAGCAGCTTACCCCCGACAGGGGCCCTGACAGATACGCAGTATTTT	CASSLPPTGALTDTQYF
many	TRBV19	TRBJ2-2	.	TGTGCCAGTAGTTATTGGGGAAAAAACACCGGGGAGCTGTTTTTT	CASSYWGKNTGELFF
many	TRBV7-9	TRBJ2-1	TRBD1	TGTGCCAGCAGCTTTTGGGACAGCGGTGGGGATGAGCAGTTCTTC	CASSFWDSGGDEQFF
.	TRBV20-1	TRBJ1-1	.	TGCAGTGCGAGACGAACCGGGGTAGCAACTGAAGCTTTCTTT	CSARRTGVATEAFF
.	TRBV5-1	TRBJ2-2	.	TGCACCAGCAGCTTGGTTCAGTGGGCGGTCACCGGGGAGCTGTTTTTT	CTSSLVQWAVTGELFF
.	TRBV5-4	TRBJ1-2	.	TGTACCAGCATCTTACCAGGGGCGGGGGGCTACACCTTC	CTSILPGAGGYTF
many	TRBV19	TRBJ2-1	.	TGTGCCAGTGGGTTGGTTGAGCAGTTCTTC	CASGLVEQFF
few	TRBV20-1	TRBJ2-5	.	TGCAGTGCGCGGGGATCTCCAGAGACCCAGTACTTC	CSARGSPETQYF
.	TRBV11-3	TRBJ1-3	.	TGTGCCAGCAGCTTAGGGGGATTCTCTGGAAACACCATATATTTT	CASSLGGFSGNTIYF
.	TRBV6-2/TRBV6-3	TRBJ2-6	.	TGTGCCGGCAGTTCACTTAATGGGGCCAACGTCCTGACTTTC	CAGSSLNGANVLTF
many	TRBV20-1	TRBJ2-3	.	TGCAGTGCTAGAGCGTACGTGGGTGTTTTAGATACGCAGTATTTT	CSARAYVGVLDTQYF
many	TRBV2	TRBJ2-5	TRBD2	TGTGCCAGCAGTGAAAGGGGAGCGGGAGGGTCAGAGACCCAGTACTTC	CASSERGAGGSETQYF